This passage covers 15 T cell receptor beta chains from one sample sequenced in a study of HIV-infected patients and healthy controls. Alpha and beta constant-region primers primed reverse transcription of around 500 ng RNA. Using multiplexing indices, alpha and beta chain libraries were generated apart by chain-specific third strand synthesis. TCRdb reprocessed the 5' RACE reads via MiXCR and lists one record per CDR3 protein. Here the sample spans 8,000 to 10,000 distinct CDR3 sequences, approximately 7% being singletons. No cell fractionation was done, so the repertoire covers all unsorted peripheral blood T cells. Here the sequenced sample was blood, taken before antiretroviral therapy. The receptor source for this set is an adult with HIV infection.

This clonotype was observed many times. The CDR3 is CASSPGTGGLKTHF. In DNA form, the CDR3 reads TGTGCCAGCAGTCCCGGGACAGGGGGGTTAAAAACGCATTTT. This chain links TRBV6-5 with TRBJ1-5; 11 positions match TRBD1. Trimming took 5 bases from V and 15 from J; bases not matched to a gene: 12. Germline V gives CDR1 MNHEY, CDR2 SVGAGI. The CDR3 sequence is 14 residues long.

This clonotype came up many times. The V gene is TRBV3-1, the J gene TRBJ1-1; the D gene is possibly TRBD1 (5 bases). V was clipped by 5 bases and J by 1 base, with 20 bases between them. CDR3 length: 17 amino acids. The V gene's germline CDR1 is LGHDT and CDR2 YNNKEL (reference sequence). CDR3 sequence: CASSEGRWGKGNTEAFF. The CDR3 DNA follows: TGTGCCAGCAGCGAGGGGCGCTGGGGAAAAGGGAACACTGAAGCTTTCTTT.

This clonotype was recorded a few times. The chain has TRBV5-4 and TRBJ2-3, with 8 nucleotides matching TRBD2. The germline V gene has CDR1 SGHNT and CDR2 YYREEE (reference sequence). J was trimmed by 2 bases and V by 3 bases; bases with no gene match: 2. The CDR3 has 14 amino acids. DNA for the CDR3: TGTGCCAGCAGCTCTAGCGGGTACACAGATACGCAGTATTTT. Translation: CASSSSGYTDTQYF.

This clonotype was found many times. V usage is TRBV4-3 and J usage is TRBJ1-4; 9 nucleotides match TRBD1. Losses at the gene ends were 2 bases for V and 5 bases for J; bases not matched to a gene: 3. Germline CDR1 is LGHNA and CDR2 is YSLEER. The CDR3 length is 15 residues. The CDR3 DNA is TGCGCCAGCAGCCAAACAGGGGGCCCCAATGAAAAACTGTTTTTT. Residues: CASSQTGGPNEKLFF.

This clonotype was seen ten or more times. This chain joins TRBV7-3 and TRBJ1-1, with a possible D match to TRBD1 (5 bases). This CDR3 contains 13 residues. Germline values: CDR1 SGHTA, CDR2 FQGTGA. The germline V and J ends were trimmed by 1 base and 7 bases, with 10 bases remaining between them. The CDR3 protein is CASSLIGAGEAFF. Written as DNA, the CDR3 is TGTGCCAGCAGCTTAATCGGGGCCGGTGAAGCTTTCTTT.

This clonotype was counted ten times or more. J is TRBJ2-5 and V is TRBV4-3; 10 positions agree with TRBD1. CDR1 is LGHNA and CDR2 is YSLEER in the germline V gene. The CDR3 totals 15 residues. Trimming took 3 bases from V and 1 from J; bases not matched to a gene: 2. The CDR3 loop reads CASSHGTGAQETQYF. The CDR3 nucleotides are TGCGCCAGCAGCCATGGGACAGGGGCCCAAGAGACCCAGTACTTC.

There are many counts of this clonotype. The CDR3 region has the DNA TGTGCCAGCAGCCTCATCGAAATGGACACCATATATTTT. It encodes CASSLIEMDTIYF. The V gene is TRBV7-9, the J gene TRBJ1-3; no reliable D call. CDR3 length equals 13 residues. V lost 5 bases and J 8 bases, leaving 13 bases between the germline ends. Looked up from germline, CDR1 is SEHNR and CDR2 is FQNEAQ (reference sequence).

Many counts were recorded for this clonotype. The chain recombines TRBV7-9 with TRBJ2-7, with no clear D. Germline CDR1 and CDR2: SEHNR and FQNEAQ (reference sequence). The CDR3 has 12 amino acids. The V end lost 5 bases, the J end lost 2 bases, and 7 bases lay between the germline ends. Here the CDR3 reads CASSHGTYEQYF. Here the CDR3 DNA reads TGTGCCAGCAGCCATGGGACCTACGAGCAGTACTTC. The variable domain in full, completed from reference TRBV7-9 and TRBJ2-7, reads DTGVSQNPRHKITKRGQNVTFRCDPISEHNRLYWYRQTLGQGPEFLTYFQNEAQLEKSRLLSDRFSAERPKGSFSTLEIQRTEQGDSAMYLCASSHGTYEQYFGPGTRLTVT.

This clonotype was detected ten times or more. This chain uses TRBV5-1 with TRBJ2-3; 11 bases map to TRBD2. Germline CDR1 is SGHRS and CDR2 is YFSETQ. CDR3 length: 18 residues. With 4 bases clipped from V and 0 bases from J, the junction kept 10 bases outside the gene matches. The CDR3 DNA reads TGCGCCAGCAGCAGTGGGACTAGCGGTCTCGGCAGCACAGATACGCAGTATTTT. It specifies CASSSGTSGLGSTDTQYF.

This clonotype is medium-sized (0.01 to 0.1%) within its sample. The chain is built from TRBV20-1 and TRBJ2-3, with TRBD2 identical over 7 bases. The CDR3 totals 14 residues. Germline lookup yields CDR1 DFQATT and CDR2 SNEGSKA (reference sequence). V trimming: 5 bases; J trimming: 1 base; junction bases outside the gene matches: 6. The CDR3 DNA follows: TGCAGTGCTTTCTCTAGCGGCCGCACAGATACGCAGTATTTT. The encoded protein is CSAFSSGRTDTQYF.

This clonotype was counted at least ten times. The V call is TRBV6-5, the J call TRBJ2-7; 8 nucleotides match TRBD1. The germline V gene encodes CDR1 MNHEY and CDR2 SVGAGI. The length of the CDR3 is 15 residues. Losses at the gene ends were 4 bases for V and 2 bases for J; bases not matched to a gene: 7. CDR3 protein: CASSFTGTGTYEQYF. CDR3 nucleotides: TGTGCCAGCAGTTTCACCGGGACAGGAACCTACGAGCAGTACTTC.

This clonotype was recorded at least ten times. The chain is built from TRBV7-9 and TRBJ1-1; D is unresolved. Trimming shortened V by 0 bases and J by 1 base, and 6 bases separated the two germline ends. The CDR3 is 14 residues long. The V gene's germline CDR1 is SEHNR and CDR2 FQNEAQ (reference sequence). CDR3 DNA sequence: TGTGCCAGCAGCTTAGCGCACGGGAACACTGAAGCTTTCTTT. Translating gives CASSLAHGNTEAFF.

This clonotype occurred many times. This rearrangement joins TRBV6-2 or TRBV6-3 to TRBJ2-7; D remains unclear. Per the germline V gene, CDR1 is MNHEY and CDR2 is SVGEGT. V dropped 0 bases and J dropped 2 bases, with 8 bases sitting between them. The CDR3 contains 14 residues. The CDR3 coding sequence is TGTGCCAGCAGTTACTCCCAGATTACCTACGAGCAGTACTTC. It translates to CASSYSQITYEQYF.

This clonotype was detected ten times or more. This rearrangement joins TRBV7-9 to TRBJ2-7; 8 bases fit TRBD1. V lost 5 bases to trimming and J lost 6 bases; unmatched junction nucleotides: 3. Looked up from germline, CDR1 is SEHNR and CDR2 is FQNEAQ (reference sequence). The CDR3 extends over 12 amino acids. CDR3 loop: CASSPTGAEQYF. In DNA form, the CDR3 reads TGTGCCAGCAGCCCGACAGGGGCCGAGCAGTACTTC. The entire variable domain, with the rest obtained from reference TRBV7-9 and TRBJ2-7, is as follows: DTGVSQNPRHKITKRGQNVTFRCDPISEHNRLYWYRQTLGQGPEFLTYFQNEAQLEKSRLLSDRFSAERPKGSFSTLEIQRTEQGDSAMYLCASSPTGAEQYFGPGTRLTVT.

In its sample, this clonotype was seen many times. The chain couples TRBV6-5 to TRBJ2-1; D not certain. The germline V and J ends were trimmed by 0 bases and 10 bases, with 10 bases remaining between them. Per the germline V gene, CDR1 is MNHEY and CDR2 is SVGAGI. The CDR3 sequence is 13 residues long. The CDR3 sequence is CASSYSKWGEQFF. The CDR3 nucleotides are TGTGCCAGCAGTTACTCGAAATGGGGAGAGCAGTTCTTC.